Each of the 14 T cell receptor beta chains below was sequenced from the same sample in a study of cytomegalovirus exposure and HLA in healthy donors. The PCR contained 60 Vbeta and 13 Jbeta primers. Measured with immunoSEQ multiplex PCR; TCRdb has only the in-frame clones, and not every one. Of 100,000 or so clones listed, roughly three quarters are singletons. Input material: PBMCs. The receptors here all came from a man between 25 and 39 years old in good health and CMV-seronegative.

This clone has a single count. The chain joins TRBV6-1 to TRBJ1-2; D is ambiguous. Trimming took 7 bases from V and 0 from J, leaving 9 bases between them. The germline V gene has CDR1 MNHNS and CDR2 SASEGT. The CDR3 contains 13 residues. In nucleotides, the CDR3 is TGTGCCAGCATCCTGTCAGCTAACTATGGCTACACCTTC. Its translation: CASILSANYGYTF.

The V call is TRBV10-3, the J call TRBJ1-1; D perhaps matches TRBD1 (6 bases). There are 13 residues in the CDR3. The V end was cut by 6 bases, the J end by 3 bases, with 11 bases between. Germline V gene data show CDR1 as ENHRY and CDR2 as SYGVKD. This CDR3 reads CAISPRGDTEAFF. The CDR3 bases are TGTGCCATCAGCCCCAGGGGCGACACTGAAGCTTTCTTT.

This chain links TRBV30 with TRBJ1-4, with 7 positions matching TRBD1. The germline V gene encodes CDR1 GTSNPN and CDR2 SVGIG (reference sequence). The length of the CDR3 is 16 residues. Germline trimming cut 3 bases from V and 8 bases from J; bases unmatched to any gene: 15. This chain's CDR3 is CAWRVLPTGVGEKLFF. CDR3 coding DNA: TGTGCCTGGAGAGTTCTCCCTACAGGGGTGGGCGAAAAACTGTTTTTT.

The V call is TRBV6-5, the J call TRBJ2-7, with D perhaps matching TRBD2 (5 bases). This CDR3 is 13 amino acids long. The germline gives CDR1 MNHEY, CDR2 SVGAGI. V lost 7 bases and J 1 base, leaving 11 bases between the germline ends. This CDR3 is CASITPGSYEQYF. CDR3 bases: TGTGCCAGCATTACACCGGGATCCTACGAGCAGTACTTC.

The J gene is TRBJ2-3, the V gene TRBV5-1; 9 nucleotides agree with TRBD2. The V segment lost 3 bases and the J segment 0 bases; nucleotides outside the gene matches: 5. Germline V gene sequence: CDR1 SGHRS, CDR2 YFSETQ. The CDR3 contains 16 residues. The CDR3 is CASSSLAGGSTDTQYF. CDR3 bases: TGCGCCAGCAGCTCCCTGGCGGGGGGGAGCACAGATACGCAGTATTTT.

Comments on this clone: The same CDR3 is also encoded by other DNA sequences in this sample. The chain combines TRBV6-1 with TRBJ1-1; TRBD1 aligns across 10 bases. The V gene end was trimmed by 4 bases and the J gene end by 1 base; junction bases not matched to a gene: 6. Germline CDR1 is MNHNS and CDR2 is SASEGT. This CDR3 has 16 amino acids. This CDR3 reads CASSVRGQGPNTEAFF. CDR3 nucleotide sequence: TGTGCCAGCAGTGTAAGGGGACAGGGGCCGAACACTGAAGCTTTCTTT.

The rearrangement joins TRBV29-1 to TRBJ2-7; 9 bases match TRBD2. Germline CDR1 reads SQVTM; CDR2 reads ANQGSEA. The CDR3 has 12 residues. The trim removed 5 bases at V and 5 bases at J, leaving 4 bases unmatched. CDR3 nucleotides: TGCAGCGTTTCAAGCGGGAGGAACGAGCAGTACTTC. Its translation: CSVSSGRNEQYF.

This chain links TRBV6-1 with TRBJ1-5; TRBD1 matches 10 bases. The CDR3 is made up of 15 amino acids. Germline V gene data show CDR1 as MNHNS and CDR2 as SASEGT. With V trimmed by 10 bases and J by 5 bases, 11 bases remained unmatched. The CDR3 spells CATTLGTGVYQPQHF. The CDR3 DNA follows: TGTGCCACCACTTTGGGGACAGGGGTTTATCAGCCCCAGCATTTT.

The rearrangement joins TRBV7-3 to TRBJ1-1; 11 nucleotides align to TRBD1. The CDR3 totals 14 residues. In germline, CDR1 is SGHTA, CDR2 FQGTGA. V gave up 0 bases and J gave up 6 bases; unmatched junction bases: 0. CDR3 sequence (DNA): TGTGCCAGCAGCTTAACGGGACAGGGGGCTGAAGCTTTCTTT. This sequence encodes CASSLTGQGAEAFF.

In regard to this clone: At the DNA level, this CDR3 is encoded by other sequences in the same sample as well. The DNA for the CDR3 is TGTGCCAGCAGCCCCCGGGACAGGGGGATCTCAAAGGAAAAACTGTTTTTT. Translated, it gives CASSPRDRGISKEKLFF. The V gene is TRBV14, the J gene TRBJ1-4; 11 bases map to TRBD1. The CDR3 totals 17 residues. The V segment lost 4 bases and the J segment 8 bases; nucleotides outside the gene matches: 12. The V gene's germline CDR1 is SGHDN and CDR2 FVKESK.

J is TRBJ1-2 and V is TRBV14; 7 bases fit TRBD1. Germline V gene data show CDR1 as SGHDN and CDR2 as FVKESK. After removal of 2 bases from V and 1 base from J, the junction contained 10 bases not matched to a gene. CDR3 size: 17 residues. In DNA, the CDR3 is TGTGCCAGCAGCCAACGCTGGAGACAGGGATATAACTATGGCTACACCTTC. It encodes CASSQRWRQGYNYGYTF.

This chain links TRBV2 with TRBJ2-1; a weak D match, TRBD1 (5 bases). CDR1 SNHLY and CDR2 FYNNEI come from the germline V gene. V was shortened by 1 base and J by 15 bases, with 13 bases between the two germline ends. The CDR3 is 12 residues long. For the CDR3, the DNA is TGTGCCAGCAGTGAAGAGGGGCCGCCAAGGTTCTTC. Translated, it gives CASSEEGPPRFF.

V gene TRBV29-1 combines with J gene TRBJ2-4; a weak D match, TRBD1 (6 bases). This CDR3 has 12 amino acids. The V gene's germline CDR1 is SQVTM and CDR2 ANQGSEA. Trimming took off 4 bases at V and 7 bases at J, with 11 bases between the two ends. The DNA of the CDR3 is TGCAGCGTTGTCTCGGACAGCAACATTCAGTACTTC. It codes for CSVVSDSNIQYF.

This clone was found a few times. In DNA form, the CDR3 reads TGTGCCAGCAGCTTACTAGAGAGGCACACCGGGGAGCTGTTTTTT. Its protein is CASSLLERHTGELFF. The chain uses TRBV5-6 and TRBJ2-2; possible D gene TRBD2, 5 bases. The V gene's germline CDR1 is SGHDT and CDR2 YYEEEE. The germline V and J ends were trimmed by 2 bases and 3 bases, with 11 bases remaining between them. The CDR3 consists of 15 residues.